The clone carrying this T cell receptor beta chain was found once. This specimen belongs to a study of radiation and T cells in renal cell carcinoma. Study information: Nephrectomy followed 15 Gy stereotactic body radiation by 4 weeks.

As for time point: baseline pretreatment blood. Documented treatment: 15 Gy SBRT to primary tumor, nephrectomy 4 weeks later. The method was immunoSEQ multiplex PCR; TCRdb's version includes in-frame clones alone and lacks a portion of them. The sample carries roughly 150,000 clones, around 90% recorded once. This CDR3 is 12 amino acids long. The germline V gene encodes CDR1 LNHDA and CDR2 SQIVND (reference sequence). V was trimmed by 4 bases and J by 5 bases, leaving 5 bases between them. The input for sequencing was blood, taken from a patient whose treatment included radiotherapy and nephrectomy. This receptor was obtained from a woman aged 70 to 79 with renal cell carcinoma. V gene TRBV19 combines with J gene TRBJ2-2, with no clear D. CDR3 in amino acids: CASSRATGELFF. CDR3 nucleotide sequence: TGTGCCAGTAGTAGGGCAACCGGGGAGCTGTTTTTT.